These T cell receptor beta chains were read from a single sample in a study of human T cells and chemical hapten exposure. Via MiXCR, TCRdb re-called the RACE reads, giving one row per CDR3 protein. The sample has roughly 100,000 distinct CDR3 sequences, 8.5% to 9% seen once. Sequencing was done on a sample of whole blood. The receptors come from a female donor in good health. Some clones in this sample may be carry-over from other donors' samples. CDR3s leave out the opening cysteine and the closing phenylalanine or tryptophan.

j_call: TRBJ1-6
v_call: TRBV7-2
cdr3_aa: ASSSGTGSPLH

j_call: TRBJ2-7
v_call: TRBV29-1
cdr3_aa: SVELGEPGEQY

j_call: TRBJ2-5
v_call: TRBV7-9
cdr3_aa: ASSPGLAEETQY

j_call: TRBJ1-2
v_call: TRBV10-2
cdr3_aa: ASSDGQGGLGDYGYT

j_call: TRBJ2-4
v_call: TRBV7-9
cdr3_aa: ASSLEGAKNIQY

j_call: TRBJ2-3
v_call: TRBV20-1
cdr3_aa: SARDLAGGTMDTQY

j_call: TRBJ2-5
v_call: TRBV29-1
cdr3_aa: SADRGRETQY

j_call: TRBJ2-1
v_call: TRBV7-3
cdr3_aa: ASSLFASPNEQF

j_call: TRBJ2-1
v_call: TRBV6-2/TRBV6-3
cdr3_aa: ASSSQSYEQF

j_call: TRBJ1-3
v_call: TRBV3-1
cdr3_aa: ASSQDRGVGNTIY

j_call: TRBJ2-6
v_call: TRBV5-1
cdr3_aa: ASTATGRTGGANVLT

j_call: TRBJ1-6
v_call: TRBV28
cdr3_aa: ASSSSSYNSPLH

j_call: TRBJ1-6
v_call: TRBV5-1
cdr3_aa: ASSLELGIPHSPLH

j_call: TRBJ1-5
v_call: TRBV7-9
cdr3_aa: ASSFGYNQPQH

j_call: TRBJ1-2
v_call: TRBV30
cdr3_aa: AWSHYGRLDYGYT

j_call: TRBJ1-1
v_call: TRBV28
cdr3_aa: ASLTGRPNTEAF

j_call: TRBJ1-2
v_call: TRBV2
cdr3_aa: ASSDQGPNYGYT

j_call: TRBJ1-6
v_call: TRBV12-3/TRBV12-4
cdr3_aa: ASSLDARGGSPLH

j_call: TRBJ2-5
v_call: TRBV28
cdr3_aa: ASSRSSGRIGETQY

j_call: TRBJ2-7
v_call: TRBV4-1
cdr3_aa: ASSQVMGPYEQY

j_call: TRBJ1-1
v_call: TRBV29-1
cdr3_aa: SVLQGGTEAF

j_call: TRBJ1-6
v_call: TRBV20-1
cdr3_aa: SASEGGNSPLH

j_call: TRBJ2-3
v_call: TRBV6-5
cdr3_aa: ANSTQGAASGRAGLDTQY

j_call: TRBJ1-6
v_call: TRBV12-3/TRBV12-4
cdr3_aa: ASSLGGEVSPLH

j_call: TRBJ2-7
v_call: TRBV7-2
cdr3_aa: ASSLYGGEQY

j_call: TRBJ2-7
v_call: TRBV28
cdr3_aa: ASSSRTSPYEQY

j_call: TRBJ2-1
v_call: TRBV28
cdr3_aa: ASRTAIYNEQF

j_call: TRBJ2-1
v_call: TRBV10-3
cdr3_aa: AISEDRDEQF

j_call: TRBJ2-7
v_call: TRBV16
cdr3_aa: ASSQAPGRTYSYEQY

j_call: TRBJ2-2
v_call: TRBV5-1
cdr3_aa: ASSLVPGAEGELF

j_call: TRBJ2-1
v_call: TRBV2
cdr3_aa: ASKLERELYNEQF

j_call: TRBJ1-1
v_call: TRBV7-8
cdr3_aa: ASSLDTEAF

j_call: TRBJ1-1
v_call: TRBV6-1
cdr3_aa: ASSEGALNTEAF

j_call: TRBJ2-1
v_call: TRBV6-2/TRBV6-3
cdr3_aa: ASRYVGDEQF

j_call: TRBJ1-1
v_call: TRBV25-1
cdr3_aa: ASSETSNTEAF

j_call: TRBJ2-6
v_call: TRBV6-2/TRBV6-3
cdr3_aa: ASSSTPGTTASGANVLT

j_call: TRBJ2-3
v_call: TRBV7-9
cdr3_aa: ASSLATSGSTDTQY

j_call: TRBJ2-3
v_call: TRBV5-4
cdr3_aa: ASSQGASGSEDTQY

j_call: TRBJ2-1
v_call: TRBV7-2
cdr3_aa: ASSLVAGLAEGHNEQF

j_call: TRBJ2-6
v_call: TRBV7-9
cdr3_aa: ASSLNRTTGANVLT

j_call: TRBJ2-4
v_call: TRBV29-1
cdr3_aa: SAQTKAKNIQY

j_call: TRBJ1-5
v_call: TRBV12-5
cdr3_aa: ASGQTGLGNQPQH

j_call: TRBJ2-1
v_call: TRBV6-2/TRBV6-3
cdr3_aa: ASSYVAGGANEQF

j_call: TRBJ2-5
v_call: TRBV12-3/TRBV12-4
cdr3_aa: ASSFALAEETQY

j_call: TRBJ1-5
v_call: TRBV12-3/TRBV12-4
cdr3_aa: ASSSPDRGGQPQH

j_call: TRBJ2-7
v_call: TRBV6-9
cdr3_aa: ASSRGLAETYEQY